Presented here are 8 T cell receptor beta chains from one specimen sequenced in a study of beta chain features in type 1 diabetes. These receptors' targets are unknown. Whole-study results and caveats: Within each of all four CD4+ subsets, Type 1 diabetes patients had TCRB CDR3s that were moderately but significantly shorter.

Expressed TCRB transcripts were sequenced, since all the RNA that had been isolated was reverse transcribed. Only in-frame clones appear in the TCRdb table, and some are missing; sequencing was by immunoSEQ multiplex PCR. Altogether 300,000 to 450,000 clones are present, around a tenth being singletons, with the ten largest covering roughly 0.6%. Sequencing used central memory CD4+ T cells from blood. The receptors come from a man aged 25 to 45 with type 1 diabetes.

The chain couples TRBV6-5 to TRBJ1-3; D unresolved. This CDR3 comprises 16 residues. CDR1 is MNHEY and CDR2 is SVGAGI in the germline V gene. Trimming took off 0 bases at V and 4 bases at J, with 13 bases between the two ends. CDR3 in amino acids: CASSYSLGTSGNTIYF. As DNA, the CDR3 is TGTGCCAGCAGTTACTCGCTAGGCACGTCAGGAAACACCATATATTTT.

The chain uses TRBV27 and TRBJ1-1, with D possibly TRBD1 on 6 matching bases. Trimming shortened V by 2 bases and J by 3 bases, and 13 bases separated the two germline ends. The CDR3 covers 15 residues. Per germline, CDR1 MNHEY and CDR2 SMNVEV (reference sequence). The CDR3 here is CASSLSYRADTEAFF. CDR3 in DNA: TGTGCCAGCAGTTTAAGTTACAGGGCGGACACTGAAGCTTTCTTT.

Comment on this clone: This probably arose from a read error, given a far larger clone one base away. Different DNA sequences within this sample yield the same CDR3. V is TRBV7-9 and J is TRBJ2-1, with D unresolved. The CDR3 length is 14 residues. CDR1 SEHNR and CDR2 FQNEAQ come from the germline V gene (reference sequence). Trimming pared 5 bases from V and 0 bases from J, leaving 8 bases between. CDR3 region: CASSKSRSYNEQFF. CDR3 nucleotides: TGTGCCAGCAGCAAGTCCCGCTCCTACAATGAGCAGTTCTTC.

At least ten counts were recorded for this clone. The chain couples TRBV6-6 to TRBJ1-4; TRBD1 matches at 8 bases. Losses at the gene ends were 4 bases for V and 8 bases for J; bases not matched to a gene: 3. CDR3 length: 13 amino acids. Per germline, CDR1 MNHNY and CDR2 SVGAGI (reference sequence). DNA of the CDR3: TGTGCCAGCAGTTGGACAGGGCAAGAAAAACTGTTTTTT. Protein product: CASSWTGQEKLFF.

The chain couples TRBV16 to TRBJ2-2; the D is unclear. The germline V gene encodes CDR1 KGHSY and CDR2 FQNENV. The CDR3 sequence is 15 residues long. V lost 4 bases to trimming and J lost 4 bases, with 13 bases between them. CDR3 in DNA: TGTGCCAGCAGCCGTGCTGATGGGTCCACCGGGGAGCTGTTTTTT. Translation: CASSRADGSTGELFF.

Many counts were recorded for this clone. V and J are TRBV28 and TRBJ1-5; D not resolved. The CDR3 is 13 amino acids. The ends were cut back, 4 bases at V and 9 bases at J, with 13 bases in the middle. From germline, CDR1 is MDHEN and CDR2 SYDVKM. Written as DNA, the CDR3 is TGTGCCAGCAGTTATACTCTAGGGCGGCCCCAGCATTTT. As protein: CASSYTLGRPQHF.

The chain joins TRBV5-8 to TRBJ2-4, with a tentative D call TRBD1 (6 bases). This CDR3 comprises 14 residues. Trimming cost V 4 bases and J 4 bases, with 12 bases left between them. Germline V gives CDR1 SGHTS, CDR2 YDEGEE. DNA of the CDR3: TGTGCCAGCAGCGCGAGGACAGTGAAAAACATTCAGTACTTC. Amino acids: CASSARTVKNIQYF.

The genes are TRBV5-4 and TRBJ2-1, with 8 bases lining up with TRBD2. The CDR3 loop spans 15 amino acids. The trim removed 2 bases at V and 6 bases at J, leaving 7 bases unmatched. CDR1 and CDR2 (germline): SGHNT, YYREEE (reference sequence). CDR3 in DNA: TGTGCCAGCAGCTTAGCCGGGAGGGGTCGCAATGAGCAGTTCTTC. Translation: CASSLAGRGRNEQFF.